The clone carrying this T cell receptor beta chain has a handful of counts. This entry belongs to a study of vaccination and CD4 T cells after COVID-19. TCRdb recomputed calls from the PCR reads with MiXCR, one row per CDR3 protein. Here the sample spans some 29,000 distinct CDR3 sequences, roughly 45% being singletons. Germline CDR1 is MNHNS and CDR2 is SASEGT. Trimming took 2 bases from V and 2 from J, leaving 13 bases between them. The CDR3 consists of 15 residues. Time point noted: late sampling 161 to 241 days after vaccination in a few convalescent patients. V and J are TRBV6-1 and TRBJ2-7, with D possibly TRBD2 on 5 matching bases. This receptor was identified in a human donor who had recovered from COVID-19. This specimen consisted of CD4+ T cells from blood, obtained about 7 months after SARS-CoV-2 vaccination. The CDR3 sequence: CASSELSGSPYEQYF. The CDR3 DNA reads as TGTGCCAGCAGTGAATTAAGTGGGAGCCCCTACGAGCAGTACTTC.